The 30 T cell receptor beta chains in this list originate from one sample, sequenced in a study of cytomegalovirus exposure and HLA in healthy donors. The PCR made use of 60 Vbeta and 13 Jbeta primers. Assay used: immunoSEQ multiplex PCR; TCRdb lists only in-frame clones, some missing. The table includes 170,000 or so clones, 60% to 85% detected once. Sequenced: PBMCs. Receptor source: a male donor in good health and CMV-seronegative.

CDR3 nucleotides: TGTGCCAGCAGTTACACACCTCAGGGGGCCATCTATGGCTACACCTTC. Its translation is CASSYTPQGAIYGYTF. V is TRBV6-6 and J is TRBJ1-2; 8 bases are a match to TRBD1. J lost 4 bases, V lost 2 bases, and 9 bases had no gene match. Germline values: CDR1 MNHNY, CDR2 SVGAGI (reference sequence). The CDR3 length is 16 residues.

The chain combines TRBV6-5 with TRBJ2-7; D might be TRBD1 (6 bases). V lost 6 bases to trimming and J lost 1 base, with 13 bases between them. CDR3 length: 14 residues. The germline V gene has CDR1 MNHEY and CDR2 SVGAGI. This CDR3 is CASRLRQVSYEQYF. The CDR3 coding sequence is TGTGCCAGCAGACTACGACAGGTTTCCTACGAGCAGTACTTC.

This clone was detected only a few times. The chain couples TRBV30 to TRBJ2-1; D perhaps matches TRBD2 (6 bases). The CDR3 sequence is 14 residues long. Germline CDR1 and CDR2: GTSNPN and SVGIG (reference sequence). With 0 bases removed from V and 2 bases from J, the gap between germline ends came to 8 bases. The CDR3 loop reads CAWSVAGAYNEQFF. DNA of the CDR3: TGTGCCTGGAGTGTAGCGGGTGCCTACAATGAGCAGTTCTTC.

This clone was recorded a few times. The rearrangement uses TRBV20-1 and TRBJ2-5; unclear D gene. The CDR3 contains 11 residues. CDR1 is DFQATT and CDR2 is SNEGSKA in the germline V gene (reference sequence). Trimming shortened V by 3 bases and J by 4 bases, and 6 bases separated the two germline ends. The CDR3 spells CSASSGETQYF. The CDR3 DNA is TGCAGTGCTAGTTCAGGAGAGACCCAGTACTTC.

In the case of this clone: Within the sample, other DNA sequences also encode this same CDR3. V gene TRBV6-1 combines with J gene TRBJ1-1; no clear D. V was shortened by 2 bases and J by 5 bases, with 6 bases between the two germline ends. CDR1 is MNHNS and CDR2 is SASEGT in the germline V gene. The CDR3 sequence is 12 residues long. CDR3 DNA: TGTGCCAGCAGTGAATCCCGTACTGAAGCTTTCTTT. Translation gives CASSESRTEAFF.

CDR3 in amino acids: CASVKREGSYEQYF. CDR3 nucleotides: TGTGCCAGCGTGAAGCGGGAGGGATCCTACGAGCAGTACTTC. The chain is built from TRBV28 and TRBJ2-7; TRBD2 matches at 10 bases. CDR3 length: 14 amino acids. The germline V gene has CDR1 MDHEN and CDR2 SYDVKM. Germline trimming cut 8 bases from V and 1 base from J; bases unmatched to any gene: 5.

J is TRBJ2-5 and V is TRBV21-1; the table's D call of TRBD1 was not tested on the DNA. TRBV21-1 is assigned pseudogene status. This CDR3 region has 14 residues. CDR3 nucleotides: TGTGCCAGCAGCGCCCGGGGCAGGGGGTGGGAGCAGTACTTC. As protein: CASSARGRGWEQYF.

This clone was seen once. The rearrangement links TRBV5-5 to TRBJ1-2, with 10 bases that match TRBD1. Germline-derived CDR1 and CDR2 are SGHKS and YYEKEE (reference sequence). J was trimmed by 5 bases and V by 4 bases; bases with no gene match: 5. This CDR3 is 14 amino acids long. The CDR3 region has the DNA TGTGCCAGCAGCGCCAGACAGGGGGCATATGGCTACACCTTC. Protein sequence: CASSARQGAYGYTF.

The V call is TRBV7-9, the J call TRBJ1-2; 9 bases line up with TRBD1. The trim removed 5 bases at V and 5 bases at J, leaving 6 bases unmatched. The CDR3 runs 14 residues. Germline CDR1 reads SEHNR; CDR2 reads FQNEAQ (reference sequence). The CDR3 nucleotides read TGTGCCAGCAGCGGGGGACAGGGAGGTTATGGCTACACCTTC. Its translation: CASSGGQGGYGYTF.

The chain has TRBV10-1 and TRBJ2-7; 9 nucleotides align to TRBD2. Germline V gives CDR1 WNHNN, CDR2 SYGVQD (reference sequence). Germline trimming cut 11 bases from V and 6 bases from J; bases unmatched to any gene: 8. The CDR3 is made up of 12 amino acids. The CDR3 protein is CAGSGSPCEQYF. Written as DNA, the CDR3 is TGCGCCGGTAGCGGGAGCCCTTGCGAGCAGTACTTC.

The chain's CDR3 is CASTNARNNSPLHF. Here the CDR3 DNA reads TGTGCCAGCACCAACGCTAGGAATAATTCACCCCTCCACTTT. The chain uses TRBV6-5 and TRBJ1-6; D not certain. Germline CDR1 MNHEY, CDR2 SVGAGI. The CDR3 length is 14 residues. Trimming removed 7 bases from V and 5 bases from J, with 12 bases in between.

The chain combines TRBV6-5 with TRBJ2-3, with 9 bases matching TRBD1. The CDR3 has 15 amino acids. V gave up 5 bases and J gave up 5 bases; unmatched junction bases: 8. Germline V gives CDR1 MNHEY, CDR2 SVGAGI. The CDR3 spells CASSSRTGALDTQYF. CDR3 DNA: TGTGCCAGCAGTAGCCGGACAGGGGCCTTAGATACGCAGTATTTT.

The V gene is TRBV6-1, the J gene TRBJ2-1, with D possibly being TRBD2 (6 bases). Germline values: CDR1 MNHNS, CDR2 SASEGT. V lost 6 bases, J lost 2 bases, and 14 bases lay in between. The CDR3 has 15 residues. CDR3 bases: TGTGCCAGCAGCCCGGGGCGGGAAGCCTACAATGAGCAGTTCTTC. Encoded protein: CASSPGREAYNEQFF.

The DNA for the CDR3 is TGCGCCAGCAGCCAAGGAGTGGATACGCAGTATTTT. This translates into CASSQGVDTQYF. The chain combines TRBV4-3 with TRBJ2-3; D uncertain. Trimming took off 1 base at V and 6 bases at J, with 5 bases between the two ends. Germline V gene sequence: CDR1 LGHNA, CDR2 YSLEER. The CDR3 length is 12 residues.

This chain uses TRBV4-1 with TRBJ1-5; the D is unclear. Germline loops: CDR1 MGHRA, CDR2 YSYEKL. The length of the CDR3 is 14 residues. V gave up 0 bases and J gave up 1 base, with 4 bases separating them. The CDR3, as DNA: TGCGCCAGCAGCCAAGAGAGCAGCAATCAGCCCCAGCATTTT. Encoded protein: CASSQESSNQPQHF.

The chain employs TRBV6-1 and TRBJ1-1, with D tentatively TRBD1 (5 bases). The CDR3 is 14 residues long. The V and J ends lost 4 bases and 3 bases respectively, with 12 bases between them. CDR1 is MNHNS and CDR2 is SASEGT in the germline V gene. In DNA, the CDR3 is TGTGCCAGCAGTGCACGGGTCAGGGACACTGAAGCTTTCTTT. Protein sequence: CASSARVRDTEAFF.

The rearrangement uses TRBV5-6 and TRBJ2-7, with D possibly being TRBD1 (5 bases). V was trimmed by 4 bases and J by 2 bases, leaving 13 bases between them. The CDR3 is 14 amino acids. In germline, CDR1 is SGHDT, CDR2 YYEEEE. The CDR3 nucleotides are TGTGCCAGCAGCGCTATCAGGGCCACCTACGAGCAGTACTTC. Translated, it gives CASSAIRATYEQYF.

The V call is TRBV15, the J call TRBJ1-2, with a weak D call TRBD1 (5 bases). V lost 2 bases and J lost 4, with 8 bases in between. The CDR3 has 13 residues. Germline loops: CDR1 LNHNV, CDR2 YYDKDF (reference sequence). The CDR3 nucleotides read TGTGCCACCAGCAGACCGACAGCCTATGGCTACACCTTC. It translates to CATSRPTAYGYTF.

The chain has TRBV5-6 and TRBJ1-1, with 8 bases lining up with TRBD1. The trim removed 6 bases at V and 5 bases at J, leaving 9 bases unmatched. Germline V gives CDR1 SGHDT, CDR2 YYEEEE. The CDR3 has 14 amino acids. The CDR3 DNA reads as TGTGCCAGCATAAACAGGGGGGGGATTACTGAAGCTTTCTTT. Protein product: CASINRGGITEAFF.

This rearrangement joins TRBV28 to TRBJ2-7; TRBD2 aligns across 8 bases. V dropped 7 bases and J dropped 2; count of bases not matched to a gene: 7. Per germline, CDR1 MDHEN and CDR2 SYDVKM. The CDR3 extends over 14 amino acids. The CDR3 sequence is CASTPGGTPYEQYF. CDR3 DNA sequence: TGTGCCAGCACCCCGGGGGGGACTCCCTACGAGCAGTACTTC. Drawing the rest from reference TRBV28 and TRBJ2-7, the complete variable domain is DVKVTQSSRYLVKRTGEKVFLECVQDMDHENMFWYRQDPGLGLRLIYFSYDVKMKEKGDIPEGYSVSREKKERFSLILESASTNQTSMYLCASTPGGTPYEQYFGPGTRLTVT.

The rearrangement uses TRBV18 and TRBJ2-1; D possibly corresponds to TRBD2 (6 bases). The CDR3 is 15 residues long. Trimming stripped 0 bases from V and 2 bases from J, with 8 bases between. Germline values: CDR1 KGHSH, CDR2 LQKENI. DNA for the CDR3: TGTGCCAGCTCACCACCGGAGGGCCCCTACAATGAGCAGTTCTTC. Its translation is CASSPPEGPYNEQFF. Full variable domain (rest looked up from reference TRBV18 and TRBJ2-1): NAGVMQNPRHLVRRRGQEARLRCSPMKGHSHVYWYRQLPEEGLKFMVYLQKENIIDESGMPKERFSAEFPKEGPSILRIQQVVRGDSAAYFCASSPPEGPYNEQFFGPGTRLTVL.

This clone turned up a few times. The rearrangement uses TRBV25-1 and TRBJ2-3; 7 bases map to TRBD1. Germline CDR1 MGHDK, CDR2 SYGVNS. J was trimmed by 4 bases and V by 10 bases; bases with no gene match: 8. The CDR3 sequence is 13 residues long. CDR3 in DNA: TGTGCCAAGGTAGTTACAGGGGCAGATACGCAGTATTTT. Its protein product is CAKVVTGADTQYF. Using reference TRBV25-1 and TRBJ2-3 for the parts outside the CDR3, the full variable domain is EADIYQTPRYLVIGTGKKITLECSQTMGHDKMYWYQQDPGMELHLIHYSYGVNSTEKGDLSSESTVSRIRTEHFPLTLESARPSHTSQYLCAKVVTGADTQYFGPGTRLTVL.

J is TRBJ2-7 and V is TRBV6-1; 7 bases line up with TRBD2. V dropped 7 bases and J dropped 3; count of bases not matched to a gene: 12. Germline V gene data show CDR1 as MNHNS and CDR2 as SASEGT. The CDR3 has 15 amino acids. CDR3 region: CASMAGAGDVYEQYF. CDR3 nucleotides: TGTGCCAGCATGGCTGGGGCGGGGGATGTCTACGAGCAGTACTTC.

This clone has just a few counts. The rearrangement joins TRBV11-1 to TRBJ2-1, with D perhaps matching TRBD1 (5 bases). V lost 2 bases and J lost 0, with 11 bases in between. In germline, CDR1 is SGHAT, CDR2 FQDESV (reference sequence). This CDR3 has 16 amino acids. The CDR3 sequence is CASSLRQTSSYNEQFF. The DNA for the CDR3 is TGTGCCAGCAGCTTACGACAGACGAGCTCCTACAATGAGCAGTTCTTC.

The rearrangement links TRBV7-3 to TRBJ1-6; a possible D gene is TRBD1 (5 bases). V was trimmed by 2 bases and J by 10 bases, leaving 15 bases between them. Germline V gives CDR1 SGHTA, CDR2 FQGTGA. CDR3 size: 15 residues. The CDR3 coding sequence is TGTGCCAGCAGCTTACTTCGGCAGGGCTCCTCACCCCTCCACTTT. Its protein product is CASSLLRQGSSPLHF.

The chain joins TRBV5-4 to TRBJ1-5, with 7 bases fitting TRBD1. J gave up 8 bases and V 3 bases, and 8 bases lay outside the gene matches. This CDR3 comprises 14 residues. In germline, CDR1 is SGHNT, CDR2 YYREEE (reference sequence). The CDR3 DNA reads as TGTGCCAGCAGCTCCGACAGGGCGGTTGAGCCCCAGCATTTT. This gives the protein CASSSDRAVEPQHF. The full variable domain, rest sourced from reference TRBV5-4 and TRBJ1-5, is ETGVTQSPTHLIKTRGQQVTLRCSSQSGHNTVSWYQQALGQGPQFIFQYYREEENGRGNFPPRFSGLQFPNYSSELNVNALELDDSALYLCASSSDRAVEPQHFGDGTRLSIL.

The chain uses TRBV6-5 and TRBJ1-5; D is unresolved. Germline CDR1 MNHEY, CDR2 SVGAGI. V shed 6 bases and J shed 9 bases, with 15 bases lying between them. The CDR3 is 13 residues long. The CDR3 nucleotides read TGTGCCAGCAGCCGAGGGATTTTTAGGCCCCAGCATTTT. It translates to CASSRGIFRPQHF.

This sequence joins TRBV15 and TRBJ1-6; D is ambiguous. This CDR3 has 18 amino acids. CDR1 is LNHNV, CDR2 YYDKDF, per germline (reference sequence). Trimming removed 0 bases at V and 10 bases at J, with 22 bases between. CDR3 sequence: CATSRDLRTLAAESPLHF. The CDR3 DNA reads TGTGCCACCAGCAGAGATTTACGAACCTTGGCGGCAGAATCACCCCTCCACTTT.

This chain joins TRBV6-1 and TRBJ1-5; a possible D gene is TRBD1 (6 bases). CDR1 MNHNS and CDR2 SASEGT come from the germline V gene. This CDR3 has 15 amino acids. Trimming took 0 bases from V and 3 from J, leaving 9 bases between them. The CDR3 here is CASSEARTVNQPQHF. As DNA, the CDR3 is TGTGCCAGCAGTGAAGCGAGGACAGTCAATCAGCCCCAGCATTTT.

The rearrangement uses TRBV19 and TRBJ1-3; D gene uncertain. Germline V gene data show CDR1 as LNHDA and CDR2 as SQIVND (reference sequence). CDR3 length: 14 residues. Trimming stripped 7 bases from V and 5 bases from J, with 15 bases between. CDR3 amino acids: CASTLRSLRNTIYF. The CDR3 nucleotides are TGTGCCAGTACCCTAAGAAGTCTTAGAAACACCATATATTTT.